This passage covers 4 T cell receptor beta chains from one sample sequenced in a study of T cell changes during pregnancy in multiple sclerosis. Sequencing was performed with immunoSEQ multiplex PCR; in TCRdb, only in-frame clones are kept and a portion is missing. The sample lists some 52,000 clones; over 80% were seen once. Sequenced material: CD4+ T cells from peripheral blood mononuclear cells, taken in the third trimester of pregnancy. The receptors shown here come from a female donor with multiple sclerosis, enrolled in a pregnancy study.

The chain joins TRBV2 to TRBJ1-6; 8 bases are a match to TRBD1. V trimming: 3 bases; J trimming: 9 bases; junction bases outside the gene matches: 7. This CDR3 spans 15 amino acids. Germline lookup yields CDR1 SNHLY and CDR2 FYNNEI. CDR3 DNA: TGTGCCAGCAGTGACTTCGGGGGACAGGTTTCACCCCTCCACTTT. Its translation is CASSDFGGQVSPLHF.

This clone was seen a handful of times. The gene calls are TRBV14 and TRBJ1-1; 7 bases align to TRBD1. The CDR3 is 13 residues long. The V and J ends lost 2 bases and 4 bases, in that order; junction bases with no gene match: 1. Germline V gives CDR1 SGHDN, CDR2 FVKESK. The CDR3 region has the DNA TGTGCCAGCAGCCAACCAGGGGGCACTGAAGCTTTCTTT. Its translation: CASSQPGGTEAFF.

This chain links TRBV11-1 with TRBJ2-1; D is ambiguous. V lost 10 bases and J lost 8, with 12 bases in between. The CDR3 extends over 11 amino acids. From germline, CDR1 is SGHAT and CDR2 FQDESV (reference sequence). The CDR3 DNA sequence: TGTGCCATCTTAACCCAGGATGAGCAGTTCTTC. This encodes CAILTQDEQFF.

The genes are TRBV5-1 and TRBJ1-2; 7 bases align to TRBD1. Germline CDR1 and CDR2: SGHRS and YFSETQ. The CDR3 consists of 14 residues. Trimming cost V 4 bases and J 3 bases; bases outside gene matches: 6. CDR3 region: CASSGQVPDYGYTF. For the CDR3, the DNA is TGCGCCAGCAGCGGACAGGTCCCGGACTATGGCTACACCTTC. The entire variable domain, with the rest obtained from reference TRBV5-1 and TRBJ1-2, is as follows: KAGVTQTPRYLIKTRGQQVTLSCSPISGHRSVSWYQQTPGQGLQFLFEYFSETQRNKGNFPGRFSGRQFSNSRSEMNVSTLELGDSALYLCASSGQVPDYGYTFGSGTRLTVV.